This T cell receptor (beta chain) was recorded in a study of T cells in Graves' hyperthyroidism and ophthalmopathy. Overall study: Staff took peripheral blood when the initial diagnosis was made, before any treatment began. Findings and limits, study-wide: Blood shared most expanded thyroid clonotypes above 0.001.

Newly diagnosed hyperthyroidism patients aged 18 to 65 years had disease lasting under 2 months. The diagnoses drew upon clinical symptoms, serum thyroxine and TRAb, thyroid ultrasound and orbital computed tomography. Note on this clonotype: The antigen remains undetermined.

The CDR3 extends over 17 amino acids. Germline CDR1 reads MDHEN; CDR2 reads SYDVKM. The trim removed 6 bases at V and 2 bases at J, leaving 7 bases unmatched. The CDR3 regions of TCR beta were amplified from RNA transcripts. During a first-round RT-PCR of the TCR CDR3, the HTBI primer set was used. TCRdb ran MiXCR on the multiplex PCR reads and lists one entry per CDR3 protein. The table lists approximately 370,000 distinct CDR3 sequences, 15% of them singletons. The specimen was blood. The clonotype comes from a woman aged 30 to 39 with Graves' hyperthyroidism. The rearrangement links TRBV28 to TRBJ2-1; 13 bases map to TRBD2. Written as DNA, the CDR3 is TGTGCCAGCAGCCCCAGGACTAGCGGGAGTCCCTACAATGAGCAGTTCTTC. Its protein product is CASSPRTSGSPYNEQFF.